This entry lists 14 T cell receptor beta chains sequenced from one sample in a study of blood T cell repertoires in COVID-19. Sequencing was performed with immunoSEQ multiplex PCR; in TCRdb, only in-frame clones are kept and a portion is missing. The repertoire includes 150,000 to 200,000 clones, around 76% of them detected once, and around 16% sits in the top ten. The sequenced material came from PBMCs or T cells enriched from blood (not recorded which). Receptor source: a woman between 50 and 59 years old with acute COVID-19.

The gene calls are TRBV14 and TRBJ2-1, with 10 positions matching TRBD2. The CDR3 runs to 17 residues. The junction had 8 bases not matched to a gene; V was cut back by 3 bases and J by 3 bases. CDR1 is SGHDN and CDR2 is FVKESK in the germline V gene. The CDR3 reads CASSHLTSGKVYNEQFF. Here the CDR3 DNA reads TGTGCCAGCAGCCACCTAACTAGCGGGAAAGTCTACAATGAGCAGTTCTTC.

This clone was seen a handful of times. This CDR3 reads CASAAVIEAFF. The CDR3, as DNA: TGTGCCAGCGCCGCGGTAATTGAAGCTTTCTTT. J is TRBJ1-1 and V is TRBV28; D gene uncertain. Looked up from germline, CDR1 is MDHEN and CDR2 is SYDVKM. The CDR3 loop spans 11 amino acids. V was pared by 8 bases and J by 7 bases, with 11 bases between.

V is TRBV6-5 and J is TRBJ1-3; D is ambiguous. Germline loops: CDR1 MNHEY, CDR2 SVGAGI. The CDR3 extends over 15 amino acids. The germline V and J ends were trimmed by 5 bases and 0 bases, with 11 bases remaining between them. DNA of the CDR3: TGTGCCAGCAGTAGGAACGGAGACTCTGGAAACACCATATATTTT. It yields the protein CASSRNGDSGNTIYF.

The genes are TRBV7-4 and TRBJ2-7, with D maybe TRBD2 (6 bases). Germline lookup yields CDR1 SGHVT and CDR2 SQSDAQ. Deletions cut 3 bases from V and 5 bases from J, with 17 bases between. The CDR3 runs 15 residues. The CDR3 region is CASSFMHGGVDEQYV. DNA for the CDR3: TGTGCCAGCAGCTTTATGCATGGAGGGGTCGACGAGCAGTACGTC.

The chain is built from TRBV5-4 and TRBJ1-1, with D perhaps TRBD1 (5 bases). The CDR3 extends over 12 amino acids. Trimming stripped 0 bases from V and 11 bases from J, with 11 bases between. Germline lookup yields CDR1 SGHNT and CDR2 YYREEE (reference sequence). CDR3 bases: TGTGCCAGCAGCTTGGTTGCGGGGGTGGCTTTCTTT. This sequence encodes CASSLVAGVAFF.

The rearrangement uses TRBV19 and TRBJ1-3; perhaps TRBD1 as D (6 bases). The V and J ends lost 3 bases and 0 bases respectively, with 15 bases between them. This CDR3 has 17 residues. CDR1 is LNHDA and CDR2 is SQIVND in the germline V gene (reference sequence). The CDR3 DNA is TGTGCCAGTAGTATCGAGTGGGGGCAACTCTCTGGAAACACCATATATTTT. Amino acids: CASSIEWGQLSGNTIYF.

This chain joins TRBV20-1 and TRBJ2-5; TRBD2 matches 8 bases. CDR1 and CDR2 from the germline V gene are DFQATT and SNEGSKA (reference sequence). V lost 3 bases to trimming and J lost 7 bases; unmatched junction nucleotides: 16. This CDR3 spans 16 amino acids. The chain's CDR3 is CSASVFGGGIGATQYF. CDR3 DNA: TGCAGTGCTAGTGTTTTTGGCGGGGGGATTGGGGCGACCCAGTACTTC.

The rearrangement joins TRBV27 to TRBJ2-7, with a possible D match to TRBD1 (6 bases). This CDR3 region has 16 residues. V lost 6 bases and J 3 bases, leaving 21 bases between the germline ends. CDR1 and CDR2 (germline): MNHEY, SMNVEV (reference sequence). The CDR3 spells CASRRAGTTGYYEQYV. The CDR3 region has the DNA TGTGCCAGCAGGCGAGCCGGGACAACAGGGTACTACGAGCAGTACGTC.

The J gene is TRBJ2-5, the V gene TRBV2, with a weak D call TRBD1 (5 bases). V lost 1 base and J 5 bases, leaving 11 bases between the germline ends. Germline V gene data show CDR1 as SNHLY and CDR2 as FYNNEI. This CDR3 has 14 residues. In DNA form, the CDR3 reads TGTGCCAGCAGTGAAGGTGGGGCGCGGGAGACCCAGTACTTC. This gives the protein CASSEGGARETQYF.

The chain couples TRBV27 to TRBJ1-3; weak D call: TRBD1 (5 bases). CDR1 MNHEY and CDR2 SMNVEV come from the germline V gene (reference sequence). The V end was cut by 5 bases, the J end by 2 bases, with 16 bases between. CDR3 length: 16 residues. In DNA form, the CDR3 reads TGTGCCAGCAGTCCTTTTGCAGGGATTGCTGGAAACACCATATATTTT. Translation gives CASSPFAGIAGNTIYF.

The V gene is TRBV27, the J gene TRBJ1-5; possibly TRBD1 for D (6 bases). V lost 6 bases and J 0 bases, leaving 21 bases between the germline ends. The CDR3 is 18 amino acids. Germline V gene lookup returns CDR1 MNHEY and CDR2 SMNVEV (reference sequence). The DNA for the CDR3 is TGTGCCAGCAGGCTTCGACAGGAAATAGATAATAGCAATCAGCCCCAGCATTTT. It yields the protein CASRLRQEIDNSNQPQHF.

The V call is TRBV6-5, the J call TRBJ1-1; TRBD1 agrees at 9 bases. The J segment lost 1 base and the V segment lost 6 bases, leaving 0 bases of the junction unmatched. The CDR3 spans 13 residues. Germline assignment: CDR1 MNHEY and CDR2 SVGAGI. As DNA, the CDR3 is TGTGCCAGCAGGACAGGGGGGAACACTGAAGCTTTCTTT. Protein product: CASRTGGNTEAFF.

Only a few counts were recorded for this clone. This sequence joins TRBV3-1 (or the pseudogene TRBV3-2) and TRBJ1-3, with no clear D. CDR3 length: 19 residues. Germline loops: CDR1 LGHDT, CDR2 YNNKEL (reference sequence). V was cut by 1 base and J by 1 base, with 20 bases left in between. The CDR3, as DNA: TGTGCCAGCAGCCAAGCCTTTTCGTGGGTAGAGGGTTCTGGAAACACCATATATTTT. Protein product: CASSQAFSWVEGSGNTIYF.

In this sample, this clone turned up a few times. This chain connects TRBV19 to TRBJ1-2, with D hard to call. Germline V gene sequence: CDR1 LNHDA, CDR2 SQIVND (reference sequence). The V end was cut by 7 bases, the J end by 0 bases, with 24 bases between. This CDR3 has 18 amino acids. CDR3 residues: CASTPTGRLPLSNYGYTF. CDR3 nucleotide sequence: TGTGCCAGTACCCCCACGGGAAGGCTTCCTCTTTCTAACTATGGCTACACCTTC.